A selection of T cell receptor beta chains follows, all from one sample in a study of T cell changes during pregnancy in multiple sclerosis. Some clones are missing from TCRdb's copy, which holds only in-frame ones; the method was immunoSEQ multiplex PCR. The repertoire holds roughly 72,000 clones, with over 85% as singletons. This specimen was CD4+ T cells from peripheral blood mononuclear cells, taken before pregnancy. These receptors originate from a female donor with multiple sclerosis, enrolled in a pregnancy study. CDR3s leave out the opening cysteine and the closing phenylalanine or tryptophan.

v_call | cdr3_aa
TRBV5-6 | ASSWGQGRFSNTGELF
TRBV5-5 | ASSPGLAGYT
TRBV5-1 | ASSVGGARNTEAF
TRBV29-1 | SVQQTGYYEQY
TRBV13 | ASSFKETQY
TRBV19 | ASSPRRGTGNSGNTIY
TRBV6-1 | ASSEAEGAWGYT
TRBV27 | ASSLVGQGAAGTEAF
TRBV19 | ASSRAGLSSYEQY
TRBV19 | ASSIATGEEKLF
TRBV7-9 | ASRGDRREEKLF
TRBV9 | ASSVGAAGEGYEQY
TRBV28 | ASSAHRGLPSNQPQH
TRBV6-1 | ASSEGLARETQY
TRBV28 | ASTIQGWPEQY
TRBV6-1 | ASTFPADTQY
TRBV28 | ASSPSMGGSNQPQH